The TCR beta chain under discussion was sequenced for a study of PD-L1 blockade in urothelial cancer (dated by TCRdb to the late 2010s). About the full investigation: Therapy was started at some point between 2014 and 2016 for all patients, and atezolizumab 1,200 mg was administered intravenously every 3 weeks. About 90% of the 29 patients were males with bladder-origin urothelial cancer, and 18 of 29 reported a prior smoking history. Pretreatment blood TCR-seq was available for twenty-nine patients, at least one posttreatment blood collection was obtained for around 25 patients, and tumor TCR-seq was available for around 25 patients. Pretreatment tumor samples and matched peripheral blood, collected serially before and after atezolizumab treatment, underwent TCR sequencing. Whole exome sequencing and RNA sequencing of pretreatment tumors were performed alongside TCR sequencing in the same patients. Blood samples were analyzed at 3 weeks after treatment start (second dose) and at 6 weeks after treatment start. A median of roughly 140,000 T cells and roughly 80,000 unique TCRs was obtained from blood samples, and a median clonality of approximately 0.08 was observed. Some ten patients reached durable clinical benefit, while 20 patients did not. An ECOG performance status of 0 or 1 was recorded for the patients, and 0 to 3 prior chemotherapy regimens had been received by the patients. Durable clinical benefit meant progression-free survival longer than 6 months, and TCR features were also tested against progression-free and overall survival. The study was an exploratory multi-omic analysis of somatic, immune and clinical correlates of response to PD-L1 blockade with atezolizumab in urothelial cancer. The investigation overall reported the following: Small sample size (n of about 30) and many exploratory analyses mean the results are intended to be hypothesis-generating. A pretreatment peripheral blood TCR clonality below the median was linked to improved progression-free and overall survival. Greater expansion of tumor-associated TCR clones in peripheral blood 3 weeks after the start of treatment was observed in patients with durable benefit (n of about 20, p = 0.022).

Synthetic TCR analog templates were spiked into each PCR so that absolute template abundance could be estimated from read counts. The immunoSEQ assay used bias-controlled V and J gene primers to amplify TCRbeta CDR3 regions from genomic DNA. Sequencing of rearranged TCRbeta segments was done at approximately 20X coverage. The source study handled its data this way. Clustering was used to correct sequencing errors, and CDR3s were annotated against IMGT so that V, D and J genes could be assigned. Downstream analyses used only productive TCRbeta rearrangements and left out out-of-frame or stop-codon sequences. Clonality was computed as one minus Shannon entropy normalized by the log of the number of unique productive sequences. Clones differing between time points or between blood and tumor were identified by Fisher's exact test with Benjamini-Hochberg correction at adjusted p below 0.01. Drawn from immuneACCESS, this table holds only the in-frame rearrangements with V and J called that TCRdb kept. Clones are partly lost; checked studies trace under half to an unresolved V gene and leave the rest unexplained. V and J calls and clone size follow that table, whereas D and trimming were derived from the DNA. For this sample there are over 45,000 clones; nearly 90% appear just once. Around 8% of the sample goes to the ten largest clones.

Worth noting for this clone: The antigen it recognizes is unknown. Within one base of it there is no much larger clone, and no base qualities were kept.

The cohort comprised around 30 patients with locally advanced or metastatic urothelial carcinoma treated at Memorial Sloan Kettering on a trial protocol. Peripheral blood mononuclear cells were collected from each patient pretreatment and during treatment, giving between 1 and 8 total time points per patient. The Qiagen DNeasy Blood extraction kit was used to purify genomic DNA from total PBMCs and tumor samples. PBMCs were collected pretreatment and during treatment and were isolated and stored as previously described. Reading from cysteine to phenylalanine, the CDR3 counts 15 amino acids. The sequence is cut down to CDR3 DNA, 45 bases in frame from base 1. Trimming at the junction amounts to 4 bases on V and 2 bases on J, and the germline ends lie 14 bases apart. Sequences KGHSH (CDR1) and LQKENI (CDR2) are obtained from the germline V gene.

The sequence is built from TRBV18 and TRBJ2-5; no D gene can be assigned with confidence. This specimen consisted of PBMCs, obtained around atezolizumab (anti-PD-L1) treatment. This clonotype originated in a man in his fifties or sixties with urothelial cancer. The nucleotides read TGTGCCAGCTCACTCCGCCAAGCAAGACAAGAGACCCAGTACTTC. Translated, this gives CASSLRQARQETQYF.